The present TCR beta chain was sequenced within a study of blood T cells in healthy people across ages. Every donor provided approximately 9.2 milliliters of peripheral blood. To note about this clonotype: No antigen is known for it.

The second PCR ran roughly 6 to 11 cycles with a sample-barcoded 5' primer and J-beta primers. Researchers report that a template-switch adaptor with 12 random nucleotides tagged each cDNA molecule. TCRdb ran MiXCR on the 5' RACE reads and lists one entry per CDR3 protein. This sample has over 600,000 distinct CDR3 sequences; roughly two fifths occur once, and the top ten carry around 30%. Study outcomes and limitations: Estimates drawn from one million T cells were deemed to understate diversity. Not knowing donor CMV status may have confounded expanded clonotype changes.

Specimen: blood. This clonotype was sampled from a man of 80 years or more in good health.

CDR3 loop: CASSLGQGEAIQYF. The CDR3 DNA reads as TGTGCCAGCAGCTTGGGACAGGGAGAAGCCATTCAGTACTTC. J is TRBJ2-4 and V is TRBV7-6; 9 bases map to TRBD1. Germline loops: CDR1 SGHVS, CDR2 FNYEAQ. J was trimmed by 9 bases and V by 3 bases; bases with no gene match: 6. The CDR3 loop spans 14 amino acids.